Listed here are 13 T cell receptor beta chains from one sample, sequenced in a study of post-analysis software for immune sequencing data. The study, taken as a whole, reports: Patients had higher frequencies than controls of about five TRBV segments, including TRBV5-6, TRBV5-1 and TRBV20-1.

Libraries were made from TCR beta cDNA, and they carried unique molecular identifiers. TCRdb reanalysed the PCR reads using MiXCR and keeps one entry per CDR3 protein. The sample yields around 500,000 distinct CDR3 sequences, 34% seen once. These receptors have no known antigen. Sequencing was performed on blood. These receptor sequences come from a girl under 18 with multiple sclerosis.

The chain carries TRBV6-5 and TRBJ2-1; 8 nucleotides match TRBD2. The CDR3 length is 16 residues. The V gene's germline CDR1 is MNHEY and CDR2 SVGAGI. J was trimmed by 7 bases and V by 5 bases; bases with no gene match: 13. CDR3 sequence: CASSLHRGGRRNEQFF. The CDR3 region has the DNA TGTGCCAGCAGTCTCCATCGGGGGGGCCGGAGGAATGAGCAGTTCTTC.

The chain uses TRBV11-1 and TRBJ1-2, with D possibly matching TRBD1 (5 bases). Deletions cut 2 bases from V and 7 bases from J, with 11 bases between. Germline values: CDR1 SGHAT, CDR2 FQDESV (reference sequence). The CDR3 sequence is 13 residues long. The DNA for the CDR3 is TGTGCCAGCAGCTTACCCCAGGGAATTGGCTACACCTTC. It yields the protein CASSLPQGIGYTF.

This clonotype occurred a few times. The CDR3 coding sequence is TGTGCCACCAGTGTTGAAAGGGGAGGAGAGACCCAGTACTTC. This sequence encodes CATSVERGGETQYF. The rearrangement links TRBV24-1 to TRBJ2-5, with TRBD2 as a possible D gene (6 bases). Trimming cost V 5 bases and J 4 bases, with 13 bases left between them. From germline, CDR1 is KGHDR and CDR2 SFDVKD. This CDR3 has 14 residues.

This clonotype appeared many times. The chain's CDR3 is CASSWDRGRNEQFF. For the CDR3, the DNA is TGTGCCAGCAGTTGGGACAGGGGTAGGAATGAGCAGTTCTTC. The chain is built from TRBV12-3 or TRBV12-4 and TRBJ2-1, with 10 positions matching TRBD1. Trimming removed 4 bases from V and 7 bases from J; junction bases left unmatched: 4. CDR3 length equals 14 residues.

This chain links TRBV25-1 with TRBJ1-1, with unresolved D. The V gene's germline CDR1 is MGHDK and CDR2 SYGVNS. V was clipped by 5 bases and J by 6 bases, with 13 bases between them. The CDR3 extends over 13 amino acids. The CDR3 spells CASSTFGGPEAFF. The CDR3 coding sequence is TGTGCCAGCAGTACATTCGGCGGCCCTGAAGCTTTCTTT.

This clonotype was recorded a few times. The chain's CDR3 is CASSLGQVAGANVLTF. The DNA for the CDR3 is TGTGCCAGCTCACTTGGACAGGTGGCTGGGGCCAACGTCCTGACTTTC. The chain employs TRBV18 and TRBJ2-6; the match to TRBD1 covers 7 bases. The germline CDR1 and CDR2 sequences are KGHSH and LQKENI. The CDR3 contains 16 residues. V lost 4 bases, J lost 2 bases, and 5 bases stayed unmatched.

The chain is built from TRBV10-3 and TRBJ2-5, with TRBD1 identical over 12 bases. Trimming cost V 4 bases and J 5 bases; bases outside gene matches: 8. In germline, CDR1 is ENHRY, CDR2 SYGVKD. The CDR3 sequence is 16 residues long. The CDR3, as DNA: TGTGCCATCAGTGCCGCGGGACAGGGGGCAATGGAGACCCAGTACTTC. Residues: CAISAAGQGAMETQYF.

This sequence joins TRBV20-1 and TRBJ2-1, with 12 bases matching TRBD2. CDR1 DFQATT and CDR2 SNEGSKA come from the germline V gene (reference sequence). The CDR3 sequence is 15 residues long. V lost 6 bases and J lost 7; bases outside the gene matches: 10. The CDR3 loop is CSAAGTSGLVNEQFF. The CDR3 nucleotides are TGCAGTGCGGCCGGGACTAGCGGGTTAGTGAATGAGCAGTTCTTC.

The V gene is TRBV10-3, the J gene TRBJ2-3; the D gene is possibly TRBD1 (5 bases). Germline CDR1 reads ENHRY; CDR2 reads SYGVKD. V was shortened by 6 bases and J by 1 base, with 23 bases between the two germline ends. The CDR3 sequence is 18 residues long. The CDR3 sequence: CAIRYDSFRPEGTDTQYF. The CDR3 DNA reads TGTGCCATCAGATACGACAGTTTCAGGCCCGAAGGCACAGATACGCAGTATTTT.

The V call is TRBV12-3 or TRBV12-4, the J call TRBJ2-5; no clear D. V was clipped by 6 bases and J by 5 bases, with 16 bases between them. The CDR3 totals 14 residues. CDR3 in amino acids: CASSQPGRRETQYF. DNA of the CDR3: TGTGCCAGCAGCCAACCGGGTCGGCGGGAGACCCAGTACTTC.

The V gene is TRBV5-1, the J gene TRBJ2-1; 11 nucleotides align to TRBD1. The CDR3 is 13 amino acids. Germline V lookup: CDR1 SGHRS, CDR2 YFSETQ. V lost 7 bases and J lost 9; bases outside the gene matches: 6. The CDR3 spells CASGTGGQGEQFF. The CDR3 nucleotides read TGCGCCAGCGGGACAGGGGGTCAGGGTGAGCAGTTCTTC.

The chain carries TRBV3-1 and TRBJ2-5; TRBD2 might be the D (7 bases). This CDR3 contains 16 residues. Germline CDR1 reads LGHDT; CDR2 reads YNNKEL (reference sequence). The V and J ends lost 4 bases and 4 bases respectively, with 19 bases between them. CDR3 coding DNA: TGTGCCAGCAGCCGGGAGGTCGGGGGGCCTGGAGAGACCCAGTACTTC. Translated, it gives CASSREVGGPGETQYF.

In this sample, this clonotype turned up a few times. The CDR3 nucleotides read TGTGCCAGCAGCGTAGATCCGGGATCGAACACTGAAGCTTTCTTT. It specifies CASSVDPGSNTEAFF. The gene calls are TRBV9 and TRBJ1-1; no definite D call. CDR1 and CDR2 from the germline V gene are SGDLS and YYNGEE. V was clipped by 0 bases and J by 1 base, with 10 bases between them. This CDR3 spans 15 amino acids.